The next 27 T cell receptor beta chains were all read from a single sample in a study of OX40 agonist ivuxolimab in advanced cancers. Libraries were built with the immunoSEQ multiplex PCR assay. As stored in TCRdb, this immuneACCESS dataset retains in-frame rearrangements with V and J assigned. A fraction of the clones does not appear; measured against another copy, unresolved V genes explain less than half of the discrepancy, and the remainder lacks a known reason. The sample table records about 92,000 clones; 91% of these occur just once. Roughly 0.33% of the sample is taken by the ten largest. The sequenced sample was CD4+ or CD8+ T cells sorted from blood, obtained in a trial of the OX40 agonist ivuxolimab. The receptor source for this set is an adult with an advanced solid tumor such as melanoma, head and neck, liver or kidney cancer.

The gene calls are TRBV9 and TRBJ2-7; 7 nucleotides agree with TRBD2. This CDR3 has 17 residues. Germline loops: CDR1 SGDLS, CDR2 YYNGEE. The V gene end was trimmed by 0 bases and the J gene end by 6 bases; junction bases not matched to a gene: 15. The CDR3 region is CASSVGRSGTPLGEQYF. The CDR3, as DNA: TGTGCCAGCAGCGTAGGGAGGAGCGGGACTCCCCTGGGCGAGCAGTACTTC.

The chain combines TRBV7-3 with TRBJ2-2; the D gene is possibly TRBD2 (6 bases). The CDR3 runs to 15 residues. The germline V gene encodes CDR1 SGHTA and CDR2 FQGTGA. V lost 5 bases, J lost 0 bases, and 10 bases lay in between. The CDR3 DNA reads TGTGCCAGCAGCCTTGGCGGGACGAACACCGGGGAGCTGTTTTTT. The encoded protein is CASSLGGTNTGELFF.

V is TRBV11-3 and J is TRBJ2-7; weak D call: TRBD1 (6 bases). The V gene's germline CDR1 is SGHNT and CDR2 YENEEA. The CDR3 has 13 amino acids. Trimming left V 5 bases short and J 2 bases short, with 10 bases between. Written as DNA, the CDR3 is TGTGCCAGCAGCCCTAGACAGGCCTACGAGCAGTACTTC. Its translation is CASSPRQAYEQYF.

The CDR3 protein is CASSHKSGGFVYEQYF. The CDR3 nucleotides are TGTGCCAGCTCACACAAATCAGGGGGTTTTGTCTACGAGCAGTACTTC. This chain connects TRBV18 to TRBJ2-7, with 7 bases that match TRBD1. The V gene's germline CDR1 is KGHSH and CDR2 LQKENI. V lost 4 bases to trimming and J lost 3 bases; unmatched junction nucleotides: 12. CDR3 size: 16 residues.

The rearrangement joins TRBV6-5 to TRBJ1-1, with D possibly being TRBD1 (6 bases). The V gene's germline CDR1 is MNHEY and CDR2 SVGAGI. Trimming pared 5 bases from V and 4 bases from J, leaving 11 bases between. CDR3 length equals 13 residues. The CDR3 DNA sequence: TGTGCCAGCAGTCTACAGGGTTTCACTGAAGCTTTCTTT. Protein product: CASSLQGFTEAFF.

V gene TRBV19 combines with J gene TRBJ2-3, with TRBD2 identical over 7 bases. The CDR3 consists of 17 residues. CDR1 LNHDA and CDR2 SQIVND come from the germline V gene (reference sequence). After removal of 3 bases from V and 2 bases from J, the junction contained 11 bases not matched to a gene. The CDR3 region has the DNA TGTGCCAGTAGTATCTCCCTGGGGACTATCAACACAGATACGCAGTATTTT. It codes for CASSISLGTINTDTQYF.

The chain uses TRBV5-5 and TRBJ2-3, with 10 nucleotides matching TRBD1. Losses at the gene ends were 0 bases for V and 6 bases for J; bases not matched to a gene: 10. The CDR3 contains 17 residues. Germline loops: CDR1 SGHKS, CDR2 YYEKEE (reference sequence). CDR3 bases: TGTGCCAGCAGCTTGGCTTCGGACAGGGGGATTGGGGATACGCAGTATTTT. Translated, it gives CASSLASDRGIGDTQYF. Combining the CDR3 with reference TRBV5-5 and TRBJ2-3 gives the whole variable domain DAGVTQSPTHLIKTRGQQVTLRCSPISGHKSVSWYQQVLGQGPQFIFQYYEKEERGRGNFPDRFSARQFPNYSSELNVNALLLGDSALYLCASSLASDRGIGDTQYFGPGTRLTVL.

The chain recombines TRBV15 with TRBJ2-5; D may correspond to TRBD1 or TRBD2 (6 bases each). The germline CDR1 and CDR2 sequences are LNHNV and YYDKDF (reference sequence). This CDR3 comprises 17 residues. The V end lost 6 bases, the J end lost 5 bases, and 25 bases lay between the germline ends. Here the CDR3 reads CATRSRRSTGGGETQYF. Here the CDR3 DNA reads TGTGCCACCAGATCTCGGCGGAGTACCGGGGGCGGGGAGACCCAGTACTTC.

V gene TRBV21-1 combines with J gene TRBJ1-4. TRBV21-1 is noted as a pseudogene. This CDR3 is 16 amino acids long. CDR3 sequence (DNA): TGTGCCAGCAGCCCACCAGGGAGGGTCCCGAATGAAAAACTGTTTTTT. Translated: CASSPPGRVPNEKLFF.

CDR3 nucleotide sequence: TGTGCCAGCAGTTTAGAGGGGGCCCTCTCCTACGAGCAGTACTTC. Its protein is CASSLEGALSYEQYF. The chain recombines TRBV28 with TRBJ2-7; 7 bases are a match to TRBD1. With 2 bases clipped from V and 0 bases from J, the junction kept 4 bases outside the gene matches. Germline CDR1 and CDR2: MDHEN and SYDVKM. CDR3 size: 15 residues.

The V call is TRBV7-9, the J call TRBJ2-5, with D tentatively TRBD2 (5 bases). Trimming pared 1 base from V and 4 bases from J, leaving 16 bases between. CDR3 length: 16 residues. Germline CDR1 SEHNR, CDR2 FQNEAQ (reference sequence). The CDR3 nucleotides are TGTGCCAGCAGCTTAGGGTCTCAAACGGGGTTAGAGACCCAGTACTTC. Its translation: CASSLGSQTGLETQYF.

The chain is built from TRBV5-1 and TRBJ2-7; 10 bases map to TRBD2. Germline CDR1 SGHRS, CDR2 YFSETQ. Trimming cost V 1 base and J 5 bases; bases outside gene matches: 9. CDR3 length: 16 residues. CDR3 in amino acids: CASSLFRGLAGDEQYF. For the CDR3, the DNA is TGCGCCAGCAGCTTGTTCAGGGGTCTAGCGGGAGACGAGCAGTACTTC.

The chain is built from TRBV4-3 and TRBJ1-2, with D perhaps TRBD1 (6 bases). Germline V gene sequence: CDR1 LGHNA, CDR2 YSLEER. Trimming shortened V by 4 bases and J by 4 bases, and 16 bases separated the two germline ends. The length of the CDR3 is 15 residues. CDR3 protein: CASSPAPGAGYGYTF. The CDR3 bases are TGCGCCAGCAGCCCAGCCCCGGGGGCTGGCTATGGCTACACCTTC.

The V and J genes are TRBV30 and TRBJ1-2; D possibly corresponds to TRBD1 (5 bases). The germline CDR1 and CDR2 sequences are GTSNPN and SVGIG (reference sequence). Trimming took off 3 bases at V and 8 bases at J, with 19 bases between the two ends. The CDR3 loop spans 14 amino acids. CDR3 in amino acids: CAWRAGTGKSGYTF. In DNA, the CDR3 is TGTGCCTGGAGGGCCGGGACGGGGAAAAGCGGCTACACCTTC.

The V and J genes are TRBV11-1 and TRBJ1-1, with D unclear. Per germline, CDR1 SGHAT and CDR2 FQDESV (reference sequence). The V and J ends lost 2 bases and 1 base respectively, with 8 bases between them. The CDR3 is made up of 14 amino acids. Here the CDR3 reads CASSLPRQNTEAFF. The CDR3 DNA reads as TGTGCCAGCAGCTTACCCCGGCAGAACACTGAAGCTTTCTTT. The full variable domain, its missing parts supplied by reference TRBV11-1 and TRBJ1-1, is EAEVAQSPRYKITEKSQAVAFWCDPISGHATLYWYRQILGQGPELLVQFQDESVVDDSQLPKDRFSAERLKGVDSTLKIQPAELGDSAMYLCASSLPRQNTEAFFGQGTRLTVV.

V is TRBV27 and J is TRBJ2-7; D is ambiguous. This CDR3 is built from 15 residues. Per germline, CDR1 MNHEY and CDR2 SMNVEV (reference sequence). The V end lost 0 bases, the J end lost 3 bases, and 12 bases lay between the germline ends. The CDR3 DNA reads TGTGCCAGCAGTTTATCCAGGCTTGGATTCTACGAGCAGTACTTC. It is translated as CASSLSRLGFYEQYF.

CDR3 in amino acids: CASSYSGTRNNEQFF. CDR3 bases: TGTGCCAGCAGTTACTCAGGGACAAGGAACAATGAGCAGTTCTTC. This chain uses TRBV6-6 with TRBJ2-1; D might be TRBD1 (6 bases). This CDR3 is 15 amino acids long. Germline V gene lookup returns CDR1 MNHNY and CDR2 SVGAGI (reference sequence). V dropped 0 bases and J dropped 5 bases, with 11 bases sitting between them.

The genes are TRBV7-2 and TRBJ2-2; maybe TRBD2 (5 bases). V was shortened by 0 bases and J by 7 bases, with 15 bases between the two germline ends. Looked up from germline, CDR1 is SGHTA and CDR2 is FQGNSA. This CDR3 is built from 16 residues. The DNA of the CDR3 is TGTGCCAGCAGCTTAGCCGAAGTTAAGGCGGGCGGGGAGCTGTTTTTT. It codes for CASSLAEVKAGGELFF. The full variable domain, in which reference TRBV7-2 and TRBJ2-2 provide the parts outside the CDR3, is GAGVSQSPSNKVTEKGKDVELRCDPISGHTALYWYRQSLGQGLEFLIYFQGNSAPDKSGLPSDRFSAERTGGSVSTLTIQRTQQEDSAVYLCASSLAEVKAGGELFFGEGSRLTVL.

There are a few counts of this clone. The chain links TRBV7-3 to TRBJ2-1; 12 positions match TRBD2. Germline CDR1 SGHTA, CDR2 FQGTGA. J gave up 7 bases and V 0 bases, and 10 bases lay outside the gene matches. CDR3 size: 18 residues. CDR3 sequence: CASSLTSRTSGIANEQFF. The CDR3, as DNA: TGTGCCAGCAGCTTAACCTCAAGGACTAGCGGGATAGCAAATGAGCAGTTCTTC.

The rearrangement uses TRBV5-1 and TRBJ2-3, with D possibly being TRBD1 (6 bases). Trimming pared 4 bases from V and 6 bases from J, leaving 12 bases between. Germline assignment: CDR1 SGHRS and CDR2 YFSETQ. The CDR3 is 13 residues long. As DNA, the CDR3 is TGCGCCAGCAGCCCAGGGGAATTGGATACGCAGTATTTT. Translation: CASSPGELDTQYF.

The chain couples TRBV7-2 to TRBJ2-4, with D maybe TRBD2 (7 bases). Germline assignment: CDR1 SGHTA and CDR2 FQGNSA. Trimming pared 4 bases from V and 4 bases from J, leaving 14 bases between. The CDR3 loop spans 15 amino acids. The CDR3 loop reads CASSWGGHPKNIQYF. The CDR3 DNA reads TGTGCCAGCAGCTGGGGGGGACACCCGAAAAACATTCAGTACTTC.

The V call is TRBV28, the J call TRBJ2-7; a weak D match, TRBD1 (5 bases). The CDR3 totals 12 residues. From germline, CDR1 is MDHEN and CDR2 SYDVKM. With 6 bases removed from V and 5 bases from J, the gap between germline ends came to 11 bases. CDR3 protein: CASSQGRDEQYF. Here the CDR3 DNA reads TGTGCCAGCAGCCAGGGCCGGGACGAGCAGTACTTC.

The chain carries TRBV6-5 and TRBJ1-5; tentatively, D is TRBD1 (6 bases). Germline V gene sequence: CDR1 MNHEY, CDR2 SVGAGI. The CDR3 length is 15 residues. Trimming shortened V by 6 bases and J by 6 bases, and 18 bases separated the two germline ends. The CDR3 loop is CASSPTGSHGQPQHF. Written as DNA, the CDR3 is TGTGCCAGCAGCCCTACAGGGTCTCACGGTCAGCCCCAGCATTTT.

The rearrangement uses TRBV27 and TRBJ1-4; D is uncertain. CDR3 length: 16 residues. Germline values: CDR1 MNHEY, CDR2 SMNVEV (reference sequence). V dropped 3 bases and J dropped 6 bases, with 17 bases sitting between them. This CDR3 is CASSLQQFSSHEKLFF. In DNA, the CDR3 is TGTGCCAGCAGTTTGCAACAGTTTTCAAGCCATGAAAAACTGTTTTTT.

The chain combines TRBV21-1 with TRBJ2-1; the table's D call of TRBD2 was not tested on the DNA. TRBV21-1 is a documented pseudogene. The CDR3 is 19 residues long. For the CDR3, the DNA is TGTGCCAGCAGCAAAGGTGAGGGACTAGCGGCCTTCTCCTACAATGAGCAGTTCTTC. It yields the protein CASSKGEGLAAFSYNEQFF.

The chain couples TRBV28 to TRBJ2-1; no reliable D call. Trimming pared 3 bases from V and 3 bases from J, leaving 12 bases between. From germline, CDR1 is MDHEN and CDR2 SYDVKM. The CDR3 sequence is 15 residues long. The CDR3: CASSLASAVYNEQFF. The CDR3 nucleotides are TGTGCCAGCAGTTTGGCCTCGGCCGTCTACAATGAGCAGTTCTTC.

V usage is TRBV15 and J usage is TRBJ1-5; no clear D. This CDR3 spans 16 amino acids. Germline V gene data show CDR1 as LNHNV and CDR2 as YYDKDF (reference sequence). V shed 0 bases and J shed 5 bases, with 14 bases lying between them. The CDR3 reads CATSRDIGGRDQPQHF. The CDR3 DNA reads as TGTGCCACCAGCAGAGATATTGGAGGGAGGGATCAGCCCCAGCATTTT.